This TCR beta chain is drawn from a study of T-cell memory formation after mild COVID-19. Trimming took 4 bases from V and 10 from J; bases not matched to a gene: 11. Looked up from germline, CDR1 is LGHDT and CDR2 is YNNKEL (reference sequence). CDR3 length: 14 amino acids. MiXCR, run by TCRdb on the 5' RACE reads, gives a single entry per CDR3 protein. The table shows 470,000 or so distinct CDR3 sequences, with 20% occurring only once. J is TRBJ1-1 and V is TRBV3-1, with TRBD1 matching 8 bases. This TCR derives from an adult woman who had mild COVID-19 (a few samples of this study predate the infection). Cell type and time point are not known. Sequenced input: PBMCs or a T cell subset sorted from them (not recorded which). In nucleotides, the CDR3 is TGTGCCAGCAGCCCCCATGCCAGGGGGCGTGGAGCTTTCTTT. Protein sequence: CASSPHARGRGAFF.